This TCR beta chain was found in a study of blood T cell repertoires in COVID-19. Overall study: PBMCs, B-cell-depleted T cells, or T cells provided the cDNA or gDNA that made up the material.

Germline loops: CDR1 SGHRS, CDR2 YFSETQ. Trimming shortened V by 3 bases and J by 0 bases, and 10 bases separated the two germline ends. This CDR3 region has 14 residues. Patients at the Seattle site were enrolled during active infection and followed longitudinally. In the authors' workflow: Scientists estimated how many nucleated cells there were by amplifying reference gene primers. TCRdb's copy holds only in-frame clones and misses some; the assay was immunoSEQ multiplex PCR. That table supplies the V and J calls and clone size; D and trimming were determined from the DNA. The sample lists some 120,000 clones, roughly 92% occurring once.

The source of this sequence is a man between 45 and 60 years old with COVID-19, enrolled during active disease. The source material was peripheral blood. This sequence joins TRBV5-1 and TRBJ2-7, with TRBD2 as a possible D gene (6 bases). CDR3 sequence: CASSSQTSSYEQYF. In DNA, the CDR3 is TGCGCCAGCAGCTCCCAGACTAGCTCCTACGAGCAGTACTTC.